This entry concerns a single TCR beta chain. The source of the sample is a study of T cell responses to AZD1222 COVID-19 vaccine. Some clones are missing from TCRdb's copy, which holds only in-frame ones; the method was immunoSEQ multiplex PCR. The data contain around 88,000 clones, around nine tenths of them singletons. The V gene lost 3 bases and the J gene lost 7 bases, with 18 bases spanning the gap. Per germline, CDR1 KGHSH and CDR2 LQKENI. CDR3 length: 16 residues. This sample comprised peripheral blood, obtained on day 0 of MenACWY control vaccination. This chain joins TRBV18 and TRBJ1-4; D is possibly TRBD1 (5 bases). The sequence was collected from an adult in good health. Written as DNA, the CDR3 is TGTGCCAGCTCACCCGCTGGACAAGGAGTGGGTGAAAAACTGTTTTTT. Translating it yields CASSPAGQGVGEKLFF.